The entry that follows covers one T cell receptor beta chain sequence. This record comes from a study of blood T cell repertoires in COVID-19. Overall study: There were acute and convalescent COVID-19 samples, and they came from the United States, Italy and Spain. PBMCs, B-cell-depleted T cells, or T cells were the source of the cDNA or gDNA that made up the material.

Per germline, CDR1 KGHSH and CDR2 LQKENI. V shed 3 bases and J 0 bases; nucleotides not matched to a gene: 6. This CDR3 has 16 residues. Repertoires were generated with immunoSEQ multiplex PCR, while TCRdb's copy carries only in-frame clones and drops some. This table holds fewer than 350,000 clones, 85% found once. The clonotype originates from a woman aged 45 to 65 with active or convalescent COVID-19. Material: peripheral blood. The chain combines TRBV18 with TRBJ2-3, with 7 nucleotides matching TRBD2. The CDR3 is CASSPRLADSTDTQYF. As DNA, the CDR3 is TGTGCCAGCTCACCTAGGCTAGCGGATAGCACAGATACGCAGTATTTT.